A selection of T cell receptor beta chains follows, all from one sample in a study of cytomegalovirus exposure and HLA in healthy donors. Assay used: immunoSEQ multiplex PCR; TCRdb lists only in-frame clones, some missing. The sample records 150,000 or so clones, around four fifths being singletons. The sequenced material came from PBMCs. These receptors all stem from a young man in good health and CMV-seronegative. Each CDR3 is given with its conserved first and last residue. Fields, in order: V gene, clone size, J gene, D gene, CDR3 DNA, CDR3 protein. The D gene is left open where the match is weak. Clone sizes are given selectively: once, few, many, or a class where the clone is expanded.

>TRBV6-5|once|TRBJ1-3|-
TGTGCCAGCAGTTTATATACGGGCTCTGGAAACACCATATATTTT
CASSLYTGSGNTIYF
>TRBV5-6|-|TRBJ2-2|TRBD1
TGTGCCAGCAGCTTCGGACAGGGCCACACCGGGGAGCTGTTTTTT
CASSFGQGHTGELFF
>TRBV10-2|-|TRBJ2-7|-
TGCGCCAGCAGTGATGGTAGCGCTCGGTCGTTTTCCTACGAGCAGTACTTC
CASSDGSARSFSYEQYF
>TRBV30|-|TRBJ2-1|TRBD1
TGTGCCTGGAGTCCGACAGGGGTCGCGTTCTTC
CAWSPTGVAFF
>TRBV6-1|-|TRBJ2-1|-
TGTGCCAGCAGTGAAGCAGGGAGGCATGAGCAGTTCTTC
CASSEAGRHEQFF
>TRBV2|-|TRBJ2-7|-
TGTGCCAGCACCCTGATCGGGGGGCTCTACGAGCAGTACTTC
CASTLIGGLYEQYF
>TRBV7-2|-|TRBJ1-2|TRBD1
TGTGCCAGCAGCTTAAGACAGGGAGAGGACTATGGCTACACCTTC
CASSLRQGEDYGYTF
>TRBV19|once|TRBJ1-1|-
TGTGCCAGTAGTCTCGGACATACCATGAACACTGAAGCTTTCTTT
CASSLGHTMNTEAFF
>TRBV7-2|-|TRBJ2-1|-
TGTGCCAGCAGCTTAGACAGGGACAATGAGCAGTTCTTC
CASSLDRDNEQFF
>TRBV7-9|-|TRBJ1-1|-
TGTGCCAGCAGCTTGGGGGAGGGTACGGGAGCTTTCTTT
CASSLGEGTGAFF
>TRBV4-3|-|TRBJ2-7|TRBD1
TGCGCCAGCAGCCCCATGTCTTCGGGACAGGGATCGCGCGGGCAGTACTTC
CASSPMSSGQGSRGQYF
>TRBV5-4|-|TRBJ1-1|TRBD1
TGTGCCAGCAGACGTGCAGGGGGCACTGAAGCTTTCTTT
CASRRAGGTEAFF
>TRBV4-1|once|TRBJ1-4|-
TGCGCCAGCAGCCAAGGAGTTAATGAAAAACTGTTTTTT
CASSQGVNEKLFF
>TRBV7-2|-|TRBJ1-4|-
TGTGCCAGCAGCTTAGTTAGAGGGGAGGGAAAACTGTTTTTT
CASSLVRGEGKLFF
>TRBV4-3|-|TRBJ2-2|TRBD1
TGCGCCAGCAGCCAAGGTCGGGGACAGGGGTTCGCCGGGGAGCTGTTTTTT
CASSQGRGQGFAGELFF
>TRBV28|-|TRBJ1-1|-
TGTGCCAGCAGTTTACCCAGTATGAACACTGAAGCTTTCTTT
CASSLPSMNTEAFF
>TRBV6-5|-|TRBJ2-7|TRBD1
TGTGCCAGCAGTTACGACAGGGGGGGGACCTACGAGCAGTACTTC
CASSYDRGGTYEQYF
>TRBV6-1|-|TRBJ2-7|-
TGTGCCAGCTGGGCCTCAACCTACGAGCAGTACTTC
CASWASTYEQYF
>TRBV29-1|-|TRBJ2-7|-
TGCAGCGTTGAATCACAGGCCGGCTACGAGCAGTACTTC
CSVESQAGYEQYF
>TRBV6-5|few|TRBJ1-6|TRBD1
TGTGCCAGCAGCCCCGGGACAGGGAGTGGTTCACCCCTCCACTTT
CASSPGTGSGSPLHF
>TRBV13|-|TRBJ2-3|-
TGTGCCAGCAGCTTAGATGGGAGAAGGGCAGATACGCAGTATTTT
CASSLDGRRADTQYF
>TRBV7-8|few|TRBJ1-5|-
TGTGCCAGCAGCCAAGAGGGGGTCCAGGGTCAGCCCCAGCATTTT
CASSQEGVQGQPQHF
>TRBV7-2|few|TRBJ1-2|-
TGTGCCAGCAGCGCTAGCGGAGGACAGTCAAATGGCTACACCTTC
CASSASGGQSNGYTF
>TRBV18|-|TRBJ2-7|-
TGTGCCAGCTCACCCCCAGGGCGAGTTCTGGACGAGCAGTACTTC
CASSPPGRVLDEQYF